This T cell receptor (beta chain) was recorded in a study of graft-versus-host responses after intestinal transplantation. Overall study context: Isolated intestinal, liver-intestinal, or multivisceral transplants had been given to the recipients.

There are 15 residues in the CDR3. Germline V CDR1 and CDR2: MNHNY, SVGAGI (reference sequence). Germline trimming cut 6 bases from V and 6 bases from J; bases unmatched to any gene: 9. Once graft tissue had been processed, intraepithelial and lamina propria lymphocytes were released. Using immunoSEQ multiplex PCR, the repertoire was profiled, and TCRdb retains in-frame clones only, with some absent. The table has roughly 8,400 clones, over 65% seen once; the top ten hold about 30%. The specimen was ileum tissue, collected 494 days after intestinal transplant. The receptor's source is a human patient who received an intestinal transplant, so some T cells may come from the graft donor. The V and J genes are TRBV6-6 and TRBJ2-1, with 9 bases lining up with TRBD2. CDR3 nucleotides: TGTGCCAGCAGGGATGCGGGAGGGCCGAGCAATGAGCAGTTCTTC. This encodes CASRDAGGPSNEQFF.